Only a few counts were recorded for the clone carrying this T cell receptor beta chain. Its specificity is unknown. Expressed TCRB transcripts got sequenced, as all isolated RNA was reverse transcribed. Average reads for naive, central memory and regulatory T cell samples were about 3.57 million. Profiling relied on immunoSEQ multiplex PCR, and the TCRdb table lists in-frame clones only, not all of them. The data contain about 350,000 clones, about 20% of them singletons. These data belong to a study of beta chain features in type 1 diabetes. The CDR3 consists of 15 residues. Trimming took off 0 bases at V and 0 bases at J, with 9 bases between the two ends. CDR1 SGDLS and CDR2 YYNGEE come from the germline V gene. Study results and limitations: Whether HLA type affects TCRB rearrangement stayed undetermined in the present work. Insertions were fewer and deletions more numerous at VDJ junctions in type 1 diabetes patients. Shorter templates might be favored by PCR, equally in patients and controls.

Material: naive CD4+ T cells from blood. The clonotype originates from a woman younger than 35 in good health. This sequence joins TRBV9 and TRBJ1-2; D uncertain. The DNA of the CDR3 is TGTGCCAGCAGCGTAGGGAGACTGTCTAACTATGGCTACACCTTC. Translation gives CASSVGRLSNYGYTF.